The next 16 T cell receptor beta chains were all read from a single sample in a study of T cells in Graves' hyperthyroidism and ophthalmopathy. Amplified regions were TCR beta CDR3 sequences from RNA transcripts. The HTBI set primed first-round TCR CDR3 RT-PCR. TCRdb itself ran the multiplex PCR reads through MiXCR, one entry per CDR3 protein. Of approximately 98,000 distinct CDR3 sequences listed, about 37% were seen once; the top ten hold more than 8.5%. The sample comprised peripheral blood or thyroid tissue (not recorded which). These receptors were collected from a woman in her 30s with Graves' hyperthyroidism.

At least ten counts were recorded for this clonotype. V and J are TRBV7-6 and TRBJ1-4; D unclear. Between the trimmed V and J ends, which lost 2 bases and 3 bases, there was a span of 10 bases. This CDR3 spans 15 amino acids. The germline gives CDR1 SGHVS, CDR2 FNYEAQ. The CDR3 DNA follows: TGTGCCAGCAGCTTATTTGTTGGGTCTAATGAAAAACTGTTTTTT. This codes for CASSLFVGSNEKLFF.

This sequence joins TRBV5-1 and TRBJ2-5; the D gene is possibly TRBD2 (5 bases). Germline loops: CDR1 SGHRS, CDR2 YFSETQ. The CDR3 covers 14 residues. Trimming left V 2 bases short and J 5 bases short, with 13 bases between. CDR3 amino acids: CASSFRGTGETQYF. CDR3 nucleotide sequence: TGCGCCAGCAGCTTCCGGGGAACCGGGGAGACCCAGTACTTC.

The chain is built from TRBV10-3 and TRBJ2-5; no definite D call. Trimming removed 2 bases from V and 1 base from J, with 5 bases in between. This CDR3 region has 13 residues. Germline-derived CDR1 and CDR2 are ENHRY and SYGVKD. CDR3 bases: TGTGCCATCAGTGAGAGGGCCCAAGAGACCCAGTACTTC. Translated, it gives CAISERAQETQYF.

This clonotype was observed many times. V is TRBV7-3 and J is TRBJ1-2, with D possibly being TRBD1 (5 bases). This CDR3 has 16 residues. Germline CDR1 SGHTA, CDR2 FQGTGA. V dropped 6 bases and J dropped 0 bases, with 17 bases sitting between them. The CDR3 here is CASRGLIKRANYGYTF. CDR3 DNA sequence: TGTGCCAGCAGGGGGCTGATCAAGAGAGCTAACTATGGCTACACCTTC.

This clonotype was seen ten or more times. The genes are TRBV4-2 and TRBJ2-7; 8 bases map to TRBD1. The ends lost 0 bases at V and 4 bases at J; junction bases unmatched: 2. This CDR3 is 14 amino acids long. Germline values: CDR1 LGHNA, CDR2 YNFKEQ. Written as DNA, the CDR3 is TGTGCCAGCAGCCAAGAGGGACAGGTATACGAGCAGTACTTC. Translated: CASSQEGQVYEQYF.

Worth noting for this clonotype: The conserved final phenylalanine or tryptophan is absent from the CDR3, which likely points to a read error. This chain connects TRBV2 to TRBJ1-2, with no clear D. The CDR3 runs 10 residues. Germline-derived CDR1 and CDR2 are SNHLY and FYNNEI. Trimming shortened V by 11 bases and J by 8 bases, and 12 bases separated the two germline ends. This CDR3 is CASLLVGYTL. The CDR3 DNA is TGTGCCTCGCTCTTAGTAGGCTACACCCTC.

In its sample, this clonotype was seen a few times. A much larger clone is a single base away; this may be a read error. CDR3 coding DNA: TGTGCCAGCAGTTTGAACAGGGTGAAGCAGTACTTC. It translates to CASSLNRVKQYF. The chain carries TRBV14 and TRBJ2-7; a possible D gene is TRBD1 (6 bases). Germline-derived CDR1 and CDR2 are SGHDN and FVKESK. Deletions cut 6 bases from V and 8 bases from J, with 14 bases between. This CDR3 is 12 amino acids long.

The table lists this clonotype with many counts. This chain connects TRBV28 to TRBJ2-7; D may be TRBD2 (6 bases). Trimming took 5 bases from V and 7 from J, leaving 12 bases between them. Germline V CDR1 and CDR2: MDHEN, SYDVKM. The CDR3 is made up of 12 amino acids. CDR3 nucleotides: TGTGCCAGCAGTGGGGACTCGGAAGAGCAGTACTTC. Its protein is CASSGDSEEQYF.

The sample holds many counts of this clonotype. The V and J genes are TRBV12-3 or TRBV12-4 and TRBJ2-2; possible D gene TRBD2, 6 bases. This CDR3 region has 16 residues. Trimming took off 5 bases at V and 1 base at J, with 14 bases between the two ends. CDR3 sequence reads: CASSPLTGVNTGELFF. The CDR3, as DNA: TGTGCCAGCAGTCCTCTCACGGGAGTGAACACCGGGGAGCTGTTTTTT.

The count of this clonotype is one. The chain recombines TRBV29-1 with TRBJ1-2, with 10 bases fitting TRBD1. CDR1 SQVTM and CDR2 ANQGSEA come from the germline V gene. The length of the CDR3 is 17 residues. The CDR3 DNA follows: TGCCAGCTCACCATACAGACCGACAGGGGGCCTAACTATGGCTACACCTTC. Protein sequence: CQLTIQTDRGPNYGYTF.

This clonotype showed up many times. The chain couples TRBV7-9 to TRBJ1-1; no definite D call. With 2 bases removed from V and 0 bases from J, the gap between germline ends came to 7 bases. The CDR3 extends over 14 amino acids. CDR1 is SEHNR, CDR2 FQNEAQ, per germline (reference sequence). In nucleotides, the CDR3 is TGTGCCAGCAGCTTATTGACGCTGAACACTGAAGCTTTCTTT. It encodes CASSLLTLNTEAFF.

Many counts were recorded for this clonotype. The rearrangement joins TRBV12-3 or TRBV12-4 to TRBJ1-1; D not certain. The CDR3 has 13 amino acids. V dropped 6 bases and J dropped 4 bases, with 12 bases sitting between them. The CDR3 loop reads CASSLGPTTEAFF. The CDR3 coding sequence is TGTGCCAGCAGCCTCGGTCCGACCACTGAAGCTTTCTTT.

The rearrangement uses TRBV5-4 and TRBJ1-6, with 8 bases identical to TRBD1. The CDR3 runs 15 residues. With 0 bases clipped from V and 9 bases from J, the junction kept 5 bases outside the gene matches. In germline, CDR1 is SGHNT, CDR2 YYREEE (reference sequence). The DNA of the CDR3 is TGTGCCAGCAGCTTGGCAGACAGGGGAGGTTCACCCCTCCACTTT. As protein: CASSLADRGGSPLHF.

V gene TRBV7-9 combines with J gene TRBJ1-2; D unclear. Germline values: CDR1 SEHNR, CDR2 FQNEAQ (reference sequence). CDR3 size: 14 residues. The germline V and J ends were trimmed by 1 base and 4 bases, with 10 bases remaining between them. The CDR3 here is CASSLGPGSYGYTF. CDR3 nucleotides: TGTGCCAGCAGCTTAGGCCCGGGGTCCTATGGCTACACCTTC.

The gene calls are TRBV5-1 and TRBJ2-5; 7 bases align to TRBD1. V was pared by 4 bases and J by 9 bases, with 9 bases of the junction left unmatched. CDR1 and CDR2 from the germline V gene are SGHRS and YFSETQ. CDR3 length: 13 amino acids. CDR3 loop: CASSKGAGQPQYF. In DNA, the CDR3 is TGCGCCAGCAGCAAGGGGGCCGGGCAGCCCCAGTACTTC.

This clonotype was counted a few times. This sequence joins TRBV27 and TRBJ2-7, with D tentatively TRBD1 (5 bases). Trimming cost V 2 bases and J 4 bases, with 18 bases left between them. The CDR3 runs 16 residues. Per germline, CDR1 MNHEY and CDR2 SMNVEV (reference sequence). This CDR3 reads CASSLISPQVIYEQYF. CDR3 sequence (DNA): TGTGCCAGCAGTTTAATCTCTCCACAGGTAATATACGAGCAGTACTTC.